The entry below describes one TCR beta chain. What it binds is unknown. Expressed TCRB transcripts got sequenced, as all isolated RNA was reverse transcribed. Repertoires were generated with immunoSEQ multiplex PCR, while TCRdb's copy carries only in-frame clones and drops some. Of under 300,000 clones detected, approximately 15% appear once; the ten largest clones hold about 0.018%. This CDR3 has 13 residues. Trimming cost V 3 bases and J 2 bases, with 8 bases left between them. Germline V gives CDR1 GTSNPN, CDR2 SVGIG (reference sequence). The data were taken from a study of beta chain features in type 1 diabetes. Study-wide results and limits: There was a moderate but significant shortening of TCRB CDR3s in all four CD4+ subsets of Type 1 diabetes patients.

Sequencing used naive CD4+ T cells from blood. This chain connects TRBV30 to TRBJ2-1; tentative D call: TRBD2 (6 bases). This clonotype was obtained from a man aged 30-40 years with type 1 diabetes. The CDR3 sequence is CAWSGSPYNEQFF. In DNA form, the CDR3 reads TGTGCCTGGAGCGGGAGTCCCTACAATGAGCAGTTCTTC.